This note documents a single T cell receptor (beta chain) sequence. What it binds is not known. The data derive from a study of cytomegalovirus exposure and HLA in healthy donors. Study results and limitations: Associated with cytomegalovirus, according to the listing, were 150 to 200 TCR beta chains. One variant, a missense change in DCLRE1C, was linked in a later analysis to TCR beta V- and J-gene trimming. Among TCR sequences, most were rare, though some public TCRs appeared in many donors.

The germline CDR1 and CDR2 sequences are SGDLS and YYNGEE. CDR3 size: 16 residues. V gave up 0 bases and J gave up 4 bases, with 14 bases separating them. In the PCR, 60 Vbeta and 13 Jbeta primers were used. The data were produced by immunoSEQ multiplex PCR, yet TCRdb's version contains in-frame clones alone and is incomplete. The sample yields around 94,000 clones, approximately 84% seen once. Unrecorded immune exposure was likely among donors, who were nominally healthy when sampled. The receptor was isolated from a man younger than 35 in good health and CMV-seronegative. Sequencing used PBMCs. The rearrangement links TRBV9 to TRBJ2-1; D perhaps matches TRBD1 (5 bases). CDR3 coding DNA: TGTGCCAGCAGCGTAGGGGCAGGGTCGCTTTACAATGAGCAGTTCTTC. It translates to CASSVGAGSLYNEQFF.